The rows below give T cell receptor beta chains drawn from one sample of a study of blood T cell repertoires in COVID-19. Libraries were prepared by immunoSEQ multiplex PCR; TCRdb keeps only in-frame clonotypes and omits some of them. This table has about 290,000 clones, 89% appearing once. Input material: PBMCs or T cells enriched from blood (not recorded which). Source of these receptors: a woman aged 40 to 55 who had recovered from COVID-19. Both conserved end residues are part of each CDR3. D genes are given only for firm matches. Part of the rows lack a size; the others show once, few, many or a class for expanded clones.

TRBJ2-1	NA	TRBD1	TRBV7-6	TGTGCCAGCAGCTCTCTCACCTCAGGGGGCTCGGCTGAGCAGTTCTTC	CASSSLTSGGSAEQFF
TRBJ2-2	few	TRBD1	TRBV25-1	TGTGCCAGCAGTGATCGGACAGGGGCGAACACCGGGGAGCTGTTTTTT	CASSDRTGANTGELFF
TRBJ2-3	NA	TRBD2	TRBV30	TGTGCCTGGAGGATGGGACTAGGCACAGATACGCAGTATTTT	CAWRMGLGTDTQYF
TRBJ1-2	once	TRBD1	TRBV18	TGTGCCAGCTCACCACTCGACAGGGGGCTGTACTATGGCTACACCTTC	CASSPLDRGLYYGYTF
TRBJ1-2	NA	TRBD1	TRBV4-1	TGCGCCAGCAGCCAAAGTGCAGGGGGTAACTATGGCTACACCTTC	CASSQSAGGNYGYTF
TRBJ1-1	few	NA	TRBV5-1	TGCGCCAGCAGCCGGGACTTACGCGGGGGCACTGAAGCTTTCTTT	CASSRDLRGGTEAFF
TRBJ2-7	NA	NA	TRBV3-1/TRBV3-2	TGTGCCAGCACCCCGGAGCGGTTCTACGAGCAGTACTTC	CASTPERFYEQYF
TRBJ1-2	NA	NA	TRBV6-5	TGTGCCAGCAGTTCCAGGAAACCGACGGTTGCAACCGGCTACACCTTC	CASSSRKPTVATGYTF
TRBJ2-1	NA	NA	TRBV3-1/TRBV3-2	TGTGCCAGCAGCCAAGATGTTGGGGCTCGCCGCGGAAATGAGCAGTTCTTC	CASSQDVGARRGNEQFF
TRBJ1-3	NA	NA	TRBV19	TGTGCCAGTAGTTTCCGGGACACTGGAAACACCATATATTTT	CASSFRDTGNTIYF
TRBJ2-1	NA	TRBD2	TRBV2	TGTGCCAGCAGAGAGACTAGCTTCCACTACAATGAGCAGTTCTTC	CASRETSFHYNEQFF
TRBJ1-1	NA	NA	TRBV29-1	TGCAGCGTTAACAGGGAACGGAACACTGAAGCTTTCTTT	CSVNRERNTEAFF
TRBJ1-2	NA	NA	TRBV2	TGTGCCAGCAGCCGGGACACCTATGGTGATGGCTACACCTTC	CASSRDTYGDGYTF
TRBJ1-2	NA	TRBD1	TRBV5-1	TGCGCCAGCAGCGTGACAGGGTACTATGGCTACACCTTC	CASSVTGYYGYTF
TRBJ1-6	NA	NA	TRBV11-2	TGTGCCAGCAGCTTAGCAGGAGGGGTCTCCTATAATTCACCCCTCCACTTT	CASSLAGGVSYNSPLHF
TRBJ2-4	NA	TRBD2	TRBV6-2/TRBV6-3	TGTGCCAGCAGTTACACACGACCCCTGCCGGGACTATACATTCAGTACTTC	CASSYTRPLPGLYIQYF
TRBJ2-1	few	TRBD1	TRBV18	TGTGCCAGCTCACCACTCGGACAGGTGAACAATGAGCAGTTCTTC	CASSPLGQVNNEQFF
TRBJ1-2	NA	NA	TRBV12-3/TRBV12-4	TGTGCCAGCAGTCAGCGACGGAACTATGGCTACACCTTC	CASSQRRNYGYTF
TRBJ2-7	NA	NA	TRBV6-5	TGTGCCAGCAGTTCCACAGTAGGCTACGAGCAGTACTTC	CASSSTVGYEQYF
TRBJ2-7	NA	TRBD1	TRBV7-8	TGTGCCAGCAGCGCGGACAGGGGGATTAACTACGAGCAGTACTTC	CASSADRGINYEQYF
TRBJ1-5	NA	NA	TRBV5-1	TGCGCCAGCAGCTTGAACCAGGGCGCACAGCCCCAGCATTTT	CASSLNQGAQPQHF
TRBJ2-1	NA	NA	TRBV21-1	TGTGCCAGCAGCAAAGGGGAAGAGCGGGGCATTAGTGAGCAGTTCTTC	CASSKGEERGISEQFF
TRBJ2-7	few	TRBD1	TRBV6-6	TGTGCCAGCAGTTACACACCGGGACAGGGTATTTACCAGCAGTACTTC	CASSYTPGQGIYQQYF
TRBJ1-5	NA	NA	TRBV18	TGTGCCAGCTCACCGAGGGATCAGCCCCAGCATTTT	CASSPRDQPQHF
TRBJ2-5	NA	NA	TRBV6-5	TGTGCCAGCACCGAGGGGGGGGCCAAAGAGACCCAGTACTTC	CASTEGGAKETQYF
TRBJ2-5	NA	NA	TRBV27	TGTGCCAGCGTCCTATGCCAAGAGACCCAGTACTTC	CASVLCQETQYF
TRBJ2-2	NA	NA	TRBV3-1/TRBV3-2	TGTGCCAGCAGCCAAGATCCCCGGGCAGGGGGGATGACCGGGGAGCTGTTTTTT	CASSQDPRAGGMTGELFF
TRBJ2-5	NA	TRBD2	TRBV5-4	TGTGCCAGCAGCTCAGGGGGACTAGCGGGGGAGACCCAGTACTTC	CASSSGGLAGETQYF
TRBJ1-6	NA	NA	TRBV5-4	TGTGCCAGCAGCTCCGATTGGCAGCGAGTTAATTCACCCCTCCACTTT	CASSSDWQRVNSPLHF
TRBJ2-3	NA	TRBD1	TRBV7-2	TGTGCCAGCAGCTTCGGGACAGTCAGCACAGATACGCAGTATTTT	CASSFGTVSTDTQYF
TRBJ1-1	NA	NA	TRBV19	TGTGCCAGTAGTCCCCATACCCGGACTGCCTCCAAAAGCGCTGAAGCTTTCTTT	CASSPHTRTASKSAEAFF
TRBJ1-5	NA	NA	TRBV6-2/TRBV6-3	TGTGCCAGCAGTCTAACCACAGGGACCAATCAGCCCCAGCATTTT	CASSLTTGTNQPQHF
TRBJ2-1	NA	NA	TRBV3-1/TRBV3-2	TGTGCCAGCAGGGGGACTCTCGCCTACAATGAGCAGTTCTTC	CASRGTLAYNEQFF
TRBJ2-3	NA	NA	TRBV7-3	TGTGCCAGCAGCCCCTTAGGCACAGATACGCAGTATTTT	CASSPLGTDTQYF
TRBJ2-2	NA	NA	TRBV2	TGTGCCAGCACATTGGGGACTGGGGAGCTGTTTTTT	CASTLGTGELFF
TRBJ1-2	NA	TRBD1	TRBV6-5	TGTGCCAGCAGTTACTCGAAGGGTACAGGGGGCTATGGCTACACCTTC	CASSYSKGTGGYGYTF
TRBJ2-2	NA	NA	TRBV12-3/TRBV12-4	TGTGCCAGCAGAACCACAGGGATCGGGGAGCTGTTTTTT	CASRTTGIGELFF
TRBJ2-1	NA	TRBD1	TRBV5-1	TGCGCCAGCAGCTTAGGACAGGGTCCCTACAATGAGCAGTTCTTC	CASSLGQGPYNEQFF
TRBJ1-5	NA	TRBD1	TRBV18	TGTGCCAGCTCACCTACGGGACAGGGCTATCAGCCCCAGCATTTT	CASSPTGQGYQPQHF
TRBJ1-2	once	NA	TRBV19	TGTGCCAGTAGGAGGGTCCCGGGGAACTATGGCTACACCTTC	CASRRVPGNYGYTF
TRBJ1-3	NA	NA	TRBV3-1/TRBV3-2	TGTGCCAGCAGCCCCGCGGGAGGTGGAAACACCATATATTTT	CASSPAGGGNTIYF
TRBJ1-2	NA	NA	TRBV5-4	TGTGCCAGCAGCCCAAGGTCCACAGAGAACTATGGCTACACCTTC	CASSPRSTENYGYTF
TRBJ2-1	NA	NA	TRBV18	TGTGCCAGCTCACCGTCGAACGCTAATATTGAGCAGTTCTTC	CASSPSNANIEQFF
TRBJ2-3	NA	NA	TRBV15	TGTGCCACCAGCAGAGTCTGGGGGGACCGAGGATCAGATACGCAGTATTTT	CATSRVWGDRGSDTQYF
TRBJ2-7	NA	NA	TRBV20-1	TGCAGTGCCAGTAGACTAGTCGGCTACGAGCAGTACTTC	CSASRLVGYEQYF
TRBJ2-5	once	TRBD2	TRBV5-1	TGCGCCAGCAGCTTGGCTAGCGGGAAGATGGAGACCCAGTACTTC	CASSLASGKMETQYF
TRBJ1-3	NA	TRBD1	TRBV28	TGTGCCAGCATGCCTGAACAGGGGGGGGGAAACACCATATATTTT	CASMPEQGGGNTIYF
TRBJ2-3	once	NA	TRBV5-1	TGCGCCAGCGGGGTTGGGGCTAGCACAGATACGCAGTATTTT	CASGVGASTDTQYF
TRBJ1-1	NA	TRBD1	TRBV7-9	TGTGCCAGCAGCATACCAGAAGACAGGGTCACTGAAGCTTTCTTT	CASSIPEDRVTEAFF
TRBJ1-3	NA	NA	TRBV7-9	TGTGCCAGCAGCCAAGGTCCCCACAGAGGGCCTGGAAACACCATATATTTT	CASSQGPHRGPGNTIYF
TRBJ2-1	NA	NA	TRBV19	TGTGCCAGTAGTCAATCCGGGAATCGTGAGCAGTTCTTC	CASSQSGNREQFF
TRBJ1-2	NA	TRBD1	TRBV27	TGTGCCAGCAGTTTTTCCGGGACAGGGCCCTATGGCTACACCTTC	CASSFSGTGPYGYTF
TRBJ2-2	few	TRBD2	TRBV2	TGTGCCAGCGCAGGGACTAGCGGGAGCAACACCGGGGAGCTGTTTTTT	CASAGTSGSNTGELFF
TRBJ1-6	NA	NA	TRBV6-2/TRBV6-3	TGTGCCAGCAGTTATTCGGAGGGATCGGGCTCACCCCTCCACTTT	CASSYSEGSGSPLHF
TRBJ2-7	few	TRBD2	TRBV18	TGTGCCAGCTCACCACGGACTAGCGGGGCGTACGAGCAGTACTTC	CASSPRTSGAYEQYF
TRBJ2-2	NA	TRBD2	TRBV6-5	TGTGCCAGCACTAGCGGGAGAACCGGGGAGCTGTTTTTT	CASTSGRTGELFF
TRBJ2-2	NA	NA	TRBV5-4	TGTGCCAGCAGCTTGAGGGGGTCCCGGAACACCGGGGAGCTGTTTTTT	CASSLRGSRNTGELFF
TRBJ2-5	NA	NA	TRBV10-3	TGTGCCATCAGTGAGCGGGAAGAGACCCAGTACTTC	CAISEREETQYF
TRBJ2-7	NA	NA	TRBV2	TGTGCCAGCAGTAAACAGGGCAGTTTCTCCTACGAGCAGTACTTC	CASSKQGSFSYEQYF
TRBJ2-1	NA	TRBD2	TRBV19	TGTGCCAGTAGGACTAGCGGAGGAGACAATGAGCAGTTCTTC	CASRTSGGDNEQFF